A selection of T cell receptor beta chains follows, all from one sample in a study of blood T cell repertoires in COVID-19. Clones were sequenced by immunoSEQ multiplex PCR, and TCRdb holds only the in-frame ones, with some missing. The sample carries more than 50,000 clones, 88% recorded once. Sequences were obtained from peripheral blood. These receptors were taken from a human donor in a cohort sampled during active COVID-19. CDR3s include the opening cysteine and the closing phenylalanine or tryptophan. D genes are given only for firm matches. Size is stated for part of the rows, as once, few or many counts, or as a class when the clone is expanded.

>.|TRBV6-5|TRBJ2-7|.
TGTGCCAGCAGTTACGGGGCAGGGGTGGCCTACGAGCAGTACTTC
CASSYGAGVAYEQYF
>.|TRBV6-2/TRBV6-3|TRBJ2-4|.
TGTGCCAGCAGCCGACAGAACCTAGCCAAAAACATTCAGTACTTC
CASSRQNLAKNIQYF
>.|TRBV4-3|TRBJ2-7|.
TGCGCCAGCAGCCCGCACCGGGTAGCCTACGAGCAGTACTTC
CASSPHRVAYEQYF
>few|TRBV28|TRBJ1-5|.
TGTGCCAGCAGTCTACCACTAAATCAGCCCCAGCATTTT
CASSLPLNQPQHF
>.|TRBV5-6|TRBJ1-2|TRBD1
TGTGCCAGCAGCGGCGGGACAGTACCTTACTATGGCTACACCTTC
CASSGGTVPYYGYTF
>.|TRBV5-6|TRBJ1-6|.
TGTGCCAGCAGCTTGACCACAAACAGTTCACCCCTCCACTTT
CASSLTTNSSPLHF
>.|TRBV2|TRBJ2-1|.
TGTGCCATCCTTTCACCAGATAACAATGAGCAGTTCTTC
CAILSPDNNEQFF
>.|TRBV5-1|TRBJ2-5|.
TGCGCCAGCAGCTTGTCGTTCGAGACCCAGTACTTC
CASSLSFETQYF
>once|TRBV5-4|TRBJ1-3|.
TGTGCCAGCAGCCTATCGGGCGGGTCTTGGGGTGGAAACACCATATATTTT
CASSLSGGSWGGNTIYF
>once|TRBV9|TRBJ2-1|.
TGTGCCAGCAGCACAGGGACAAATGAGCAGTTCTTC
CASSTGTNEQFF
>.|TRBV5-1|TRBJ2-7|TRBD1
TGCGCCAGCAGCTTCGGGACAGGGTCATACGAGCAGTACTTC
CASSFGTGSYEQYF
>once|TRBV3-1/TRBV3-2|TRBJ1-1|.
TGTGCCAGCAGCCACGAAGGCGGGGACCGGACTGAAGCTTTCTTT
CASSHEGGDRTEAFF
>.|TRBV6-5|TRBJ2-5|TRBD1
TGTGCCAGCAGCCGACTGGACAGGGTTTGGTCCCAGTACTTC
CASSRLDRVWSQYF
>.|TRBV5-4|TRBJ1-2|TRBD1
TGTGCCAGCAGGACCGGGACAGGGGGCCGTGGCTACACCTTC
CASRTGTGGRGYTF
>.|TRBV28|TRBJ2-7|TRBD1
TGTGCCAGCACCCCGGGACAGGGCCTCCGTGAGCAGTACTTC
CASTPGQGLREQYF
>.|TRBV27|TRBJ2-7|TRBD2
TGTGCCAGCAGTCCGACGGCGGGAGGGCAATACGAGCAGTACTTC
CASSPTAGGQYEQYF
>.|TRBV6-5|TRBJ1-2|TRBD1
TGTGCCAGCAGCACCGGACAGGGGAGTAACTATGGCTACACCTTC
CASSTGQGSNYGYTF